The 10 T cell receptor beta chains listed next were all sequenced from one sample in a study of monozygotic twins with inflammatory bowel disease. TCRdb reanalyzed the 5' RACE reads and collapses them to one entry per CDR3 protein, without DNA. Recorded for this sample: approximately 390,000 distinct CDR3 sequences. The sample was blood. The receptors were gathered from a human donor with ulcerative colitis or Crohn's disease, or a healthy co-twin of an affected twin (not recorded which).

The chain has TRBV5-1 and TRBJ2-3; TCRdb indicates TRBD2, and absent DNA this call remains unverified. The CDR3 has 18 amino acids. Germline assignment: CDR1 SGHRS and CDR2 YFSETQ. The CDR3 region is CASSSGLAGSKSTDTQYF. Drawing the rest from reference TRBV5-1 and TRBJ2-3, the complete variable domain is KAGVTQTPRYLIKTRGQQVTLSCSPISGHRSVSWYQQTPGQGLQFLFEYFSETQRNKGNFPGRFSGRQFSNSRSEMNVSTLELGDSALYLCASSSGLAGSKSTDTQYFGPGTRLTVL.

The rearrangement joins TRBV10-2 to TRBJ2-1; with no DNA, the TCRdb D assignment of TRBD1 cannot be verified. Germline assignment: CDR1 WSHSY and CDR2 SAAADI. This CDR3 is built from 11 residues. CDR3 sequence: CASMGVNEQFF.

The V gene is TRBV7-9, the J gene TRBJ2-1; lacking DNA, the TRBD2 call made by TCRdb goes unchecked. The CDR3 is 16 amino acids. Germline values: CDR1 SEHNR, CDR2 FQNEAQ (reference sequence). The CDR3 loop reads CASSPRTSGSWDEQFF.

V is TRBV10-3 and J is TRBJ2-7; TCRdb designates TRBD2, a call that cannot be tested without DNA. This CDR3 contains 14 residues. Germline assignment: CDR1 ENHRY and CDR2 SYGVKD. This CDR3 reads CAISEGRSSYEQYF.

This CDR3 reads CASSQEGNEQYF. The V gene is TRBV4-1, the J gene TRBJ2-7. Germline values: CDR1 MGHRA, CDR2 YSYEKL. CDR3 size: 12 residues.

The gene calls are TRBV7-2 and TRBJ2-1; absent DNA, TCRdb's TRBD1 call cannot be checked. Germline V gives CDR1 SGHTA, CDR2 FQGNSA. CDR3 size: 12 residues. CDR3 residues: CASSYGGGEQFF.

The chain links TRBV7-9 to TRBJ2-2; without DNA, the TCRdb call of TRBD1 cannot be checked. The CDR3 is 14 residues long. The germline V gene encodes CDR1 SEHNR and CDR2 FQNEAQ (reference sequence). CDR3 amino acids: CASSPGFNTGELFF.

This sequence joins TRBV7-2 and TRBJ2-1. This CDR3 has 11 residues. Germline values: CDR1 SGHTA, CDR2 FQGNSA. The CDR3 reads CASSQNNEQFF.

The chain links TRBV4-1 to TRBJ1-5; TCRdb picks TRBD1, but there is no DNA to check that call. Germline CDR1 MGHRA, CDR2 YSYEKL. This CDR3 region has 17 residues. This CDR3 reads CASSHPRGQGKNQPQHF.

This chain joins TRBV19 and TRBJ1-5; checking the TCRdb D call of TRBD1 is not possible without DNA. The CDR3 contains 15 residues. CDR1 is LNHDA and CDR2 is SQIVND in the germline V gene (reference sequence). The CDR3 protein is CASSGGSGVNQPQHF.